This T cell receptor (beta chain) was obtained from a study of T-cell reconstitution after alpha-beta-depleted transplantation in children. Study-wide findings and caveats: Roughly two months post-transplant, alpha-beta T cells reportedly originated from several hundred graft clones that had expanded. After transplant, high TCRbeta diversity at day 60 in some patients arose from surviving recipient T cells and thymic progenitors. Once a year had passed after transplant, T-cell counts and diversity came mostly from newly produced T cells.

TCRbeta library construction was performed incorporating unique molecular identifiers. Each CDR3 protein gets one entry after TCRdb re-called the PCR reads with MiXCR. This table holds about 170,000 distinct CDR3 sequences, approximately 10% found once. In this sample, this clonotype turned up many times. The antigen remains undetermined. In germline, CDR1 is SGHRS, CDR2 YFSETQ. Between the trimmed V and J ends, which lost 5 bases and 1 base, there was a span of 18 bases. This CDR3 spans 16 amino acids. The material sequenced was PBMCs, taken before TCRalphabeta/CD19-depleted stem cell transplant. This TCR derives from a boy aged 2-15 years with acute myeloid leukemia, due to receive a stem cell transplant. J is TRBJ1-1 and V is TRBV5-1, with D possibly TRBD1 on 6 matching bases. The CDR3 reads CASRDEKGGSNTEAFF. CDR3 nucleotides: TGCGCCAGCAGGGATGAAAAAGGGGGATCGAACACTGAAGCTTTCTTT.